Following are 27 T cell receptor beta chains from one sample sequenced in a study of T cells in Graves' hyperthyroidism and ophthalmopathy. TCR beta CDR3 regions were amplified from RNA. The HTBI primer set drove a first-round RT-PCR of the TCR CDR3. TCRdb itself ran the multiplex PCR reads through MiXCR, one entry per CDR3 protein. The sample lists 550,000 to 800,000 distinct CDR3 sequences; roughly 17% were seen once. Sequenced material: blood. These receptors all come from a man aged 45 to 65 with Graves' hyperthyroidism.

This clonotype was seen ten or more times. The rearrangement uses TRBV6-1 and TRBJ2-7; D unclear. The CDR3 sequence is 13 residues long. The germline V gene encodes CDR1 MNHNS and CDR2 SASEGT. Trimming took off 6 bases at V and 5 bases at J, with 14 bases between the two ends. The CDR3 DNA sequence: TGTGCCAGCAGCGACCGCCCCCGAAACGAGCAGTACTTC. This sequence encodes CASSDRPRNEQYF.

This clonotype has at least ten counts. J is TRBJ2-7 and V is TRBV20-1; possibly TRBD1 or TRBD2 for D (5 bases each). CDR1 and CDR2 (germline): DFQATT, SNEGSKA (reference sequence). Trimming stripped 2 bases from V and 7 bases from J, with 21 bases between. The CDR3 length is 15 residues. CDR3 nucleotide sequence: TGCAGTGCTAGAATTGTGACAGCCGGTGCGGGTGAGCAGTACTTC. Amino acid sequence: CSARIVTAGAGEQYF.

CDR3 nucleotide sequence: TGTGCCAGCAGCGACAAGACTAGCGGGTCCTACGAGCAGTACTTC. Translated: CASSDKTSGSYEQYF. The rearrangement joins TRBV7-9 to TRBJ2-7, with 10 bases that match TRBD2. CDR3 length: 15 amino acids. CDR1 is SEHNR, CDR2 FQNEAQ, per germline (reference sequence). Trimming removed 5 bases from V and 1 base from J; junction bases left unmatched: 5.

A few counts support this clonotype. The chain has TRBV9 and TRBJ2-7, with D perhaps given as TRBD1 or TRBD2 (5 bases each). The CDR3 is 15 amino acids. Germline loops: CDR1 SGDLS, CDR2 YYNGEE. Trimming shortened V by 0 bases and J by 0 bases, and 10 bases separated the two germline ends. CDR3 protein: CASSVGSGPSYEQYF. In nucleotides, the CDR3 is TGTGCCAGCAGCGTAGGGTCGGGACCCTCCTACGAGCAGTACTTC. The complete variable domain, with remaining parts taken from reference TRBV9 and TRBJ2-7, reads DSGVTQTPKHLITATGQRVTLRCSPRSGDLSVYWYQQSLDQGLQFLIQYYNGEERAKGNILERFSAQQFPDLHSELNLSSLELGDSALYFCASSVGSGPSYEQYFGPGTRLTVT.

In its sample, this clonotype was seen many times. This chain joins TRBV12-3 or TRBV12-4 and TRBJ2-3; D possibly uses TRBD1 or TRBD2 (5 bases each). The CDR3 runs to 14 residues. Trimming pared 7 bases from V and 4 bases from J, leaving 15 bases between. CDR3 amino acids: CASTLGDHADTQYF. The CDR3 DNA sequence: TGTGCCAGCACCTTGGGGGATCACGCAGATACGCAGTATTTT.

A few counts support this clonotype. The chain joins TRBV29-1 to TRBJ1-1; perhaps TRBD1 as D (6 bases). Germline V lookup: CDR1 SQVTM, CDR2 ANQGSEA. V dropped 6 bases and J dropped 2 bases, with 19 bases sitting between them. The CDR3 length is 15 residues. This CDR3 reads CSVHGLYRVNTEAFF. CDR3 bases: TGCAGCGTCCACGGACTCTACAGGGTTAACACTGAAGCTTTCTTT.

This chain links TRBV5-6 with TRBJ1-1, with D uncertain. Trimming stripped 0 bases from V and 1 base from J, with 10 bases between. This CDR3 region has 15 residues. Germline V gene sequence: CDR1 SGHDT, CDR2 YYEEEE. Here the CDR3 DNA reads TGTGCCAGCAGCTTGGAAGTGGTTGCGAACACTGAAGCTTTCTTT. Protein: CASSLEVVANTEAFF.

This chain uses TRBV15 with TRBJ2-1; TRBD1 agrees at 8 bases. The CDR3 is made up of 17 amino acids. Looked up from germline, CDR1 is LNHNV and CDR2 is YYDKDF (reference sequence). V lost 2 bases and J lost 2; bases outside the gene matches: 8. CDR3 sequence: CATSRLGTGLTYNEQFF. As DNA, the CDR3 is TGTGCCACCAGCAGACTAGGGACAGGCTTAACCTACAATGAGCAGTTCTTC.

There are many counts of this clonotype. V is TRBV7-3 and J is TRBJ2-3, with 12 nucleotides matching TRBD2. Germline lookup yields CDR1 SGHTA and CDR2 FQGTGA. The length of the CDR3 is 17 residues. V trimming: 2 bases; J trimming: 5 bases; junction bases outside the gene matches: 8. As DNA, the CDR3 is TGTGCCAGCAGCTTACTCCCTAGCGGGAGGGCCGGAGATACGCAGTATTTT. This sequence encodes CASSLLPSGRAGDTQYF. The whole variable domain, filled in from reference TRBV7-3 and TRBJ2-3, reads GAGVSQTPSNKVTEKGKYVELRCDPISGHTALYWYRQSLGQGPEFLIYFQGTGAADDSGLPNDRFFAVRPEGSVSTLKIQRTERGDSAVYLCASSLLPSGRAGDTQYFGPGTRLTVL.

This clonotype was recorded at least ten times. The genes are TRBV7-2 and TRBJ2-2, with unresolved D. V lost 4 bases and J 0 bases, leaving 9 bases between the germline ends. Germline CDR1 SGHTA, CDR2 FQGNSA. The CDR3 runs 15 residues. This chain's CDR3 is CASSSGSANTGELFF. The CDR3 nucleotides read TGTGCCAGCAGCTCCGGGTCTGCGAACACCGGGGAGCTGTTTTTT.

This clonotype has a single count. DNA for the CDR3: TGTGCCAGCAGCAGACAGGGTGGACCCTACAATGAGCAGTTCTTC. It is translated as CASSRQGGPYNEQFF. V and J are TRBV11-2 and TRBJ2-1; 7 nucleotides agree with TRBD1. Per germline, CDR1 SGHAT and CDR2 FQNNGV. The V gene end was trimmed by 5 bases and the J gene end by 2 bases; junction bases not matched to a gene: 6. The CDR3 totals 15 residues.

This sequence joins TRBV2 and TRBJ1-4; no definite D call. V lost 5 bases and J lost 8, with 27 bases in between. Germline loops: CDR1 SNHLY, CDR2 FYNNEI. This CDR3 region has 18 residues. The CDR3 here is CASSTGRRIMLGEEKLFF. As DNA, the CDR3 is TGTGCCAGCAGTACCGGACGGCGTATCATGCTAGGCGAAGAAAAACTGTTTTTT.

The chain recombines TRBV28 with TRBJ2-7; TRBD2 matches at 9 bases. Trimming took 5 bases from V and 4 from J; bases not matched to a gene: 6. CDR1 is MDHEN, CDR2 SYDVKM, per germline. CDR3 length: 14 amino acids. CDR3 protein: CASSDELAGYEQYF. Written as DNA, the CDR3 is TGTGCCAGCAGTGACGAGCTAGCGGGATACGAGCAGTACTTC.

This clonotype was detected only once. This chain connects TRBV20-1 to TRBJ1-4; perhaps TRBD1 as D (6 bases). CDR3 length: 13 residues. The V gene lost 5 bases and the J gene lost 5 bases, with 12 bases spanning the gap. The germline CDR1 and CDR2 sequences are DFQATT and SNEGSKA (reference sequence). The DNA for the CDR3 is TGCAGTGCTCCAGGGGCCCAAAATGAAAAACTGTTTTTT. Its translation is CSAPGAQNEKLFF.

The chain carries TRBV5-6 and TRBJ1-6; TRBD1 might be the D (6 bases). The V gene lost 4 bases and the J gene lost 11 bases, with 19 bases spanning the gap. In germline, CDR1 is SGHDT, CDR2 YYEEEE. The CDR3 sequence is 15 residues long. CDR3 DNA: TGTGCCAGCAGCAACTCAGACAGGTTGTATGCACCCCTCCACTTT. Protein product: CASSNSDRLYAPLHF.

This clonotype has ten or more counts. J is TRBJ1-1 and V is TRBV28; D is undetermined. The germline V gene encodes CDR1 MDHEN and CDR2 SYDVKM. The CDR3 is 11 amino acids. Trimming cost V 2 bases and J 8 bases, with 6 bases left between them. This CDR3 reads CASSLNREAFF. In DNA, the CDR3 is TGTGCCAGCAGTTTAAATAGGGAAGCTTTCTTT.

The genes are TRBV11-2 and TRBJ2-3, with TRBD2 matching 10 bases. Germline trimming cut 1 base from V and 6 bases from J; bases unmatched to any gene: 7. The germline V gene encodes CDR1 SGHAT and CDR2 FQNNGV. This CDR3 has 16 amino acids. CDR3 in DNA: TGTGCCAGCAGCTTAGCGATAGCGGGAGGTTCCGATACGCAGTATTTT. Protein: CASSLAIAGGSDTQYF.

This clonotype was counted ten times or more. The chain uses TRBV7-2 and TRBJ2-1; D is ambiguous. The CDR3 runs 15 residues. Germline V gene data show CDR1 as SGHTA and CDR2 as FQGNSA. Trimming left V 0 bases short and J 1 base short, with 7 bases between. CDR3 region: CASSLALESYNEQFF. The DNA for the CDR3 is TGTGCCAGCAGCTTAGCGCTGGAATCCTACAATGAGCAGTTCTTC.

This clonotype turned up a few times. This chain links TRBV27 with TRBJ2-7; D gene uncertain. The germline CDR1 and CDR2 sequences are MNHEY and SMNVEV (reference sequence). The CDR3 is 13 residues long. V was shortened by 1 base and J by 5 bases, with 9 bases between the two germline ends. Written as DNA, the CDR3 is TGTGCCAGCAGTTTATACGAACGGGACGAGCAGTACTTC. Amino acid sequence: CASSLYERDEQYF.

This clonotype was counted ten times or more. J is TRBJ1-5 and V is TRBV30; D may be TRBD1 (6 bases). Germline CDR1 reads GTSNPN; CDR2 reads SVGIG (reference sequence). Trimming removed 4 bases from V and 6 bases from J, with 13 bases in between. The CDR3 runs 13 residues. The CDR3 nucleotides are TGTGCCTGGACGCCGGGGGGCAGTCAGCCCCAGCATTTT. Its protein is CAWTPGGSQPQHF.

This clonotype was seen a few times. The V call is TRBV10-1, the J call TRBJ2-1; tentative D call: TRBD2 (6 bases). V dropped 6 bases and J dropped 9 bases, with 21 bases sitting between them. Per the germline V gene, CDR1 is WNHNN and CDR2 is SYGVQD (reference sequence). The CDR3 is 15 amino acids. The CDR3 coding sequence is TGCGCCAGCAGCGGCCGGGACTCCCCTATGGGTGAGCAGTTCTTC. Translation: CASSGRDSPMGEQFF.

Only a few counts were recorded for this clonotype. The V and J genes are TRBV7-8 and TRBJ2-3; 8 bases match TRBD2. The CDR3 length is 15 residues. After removal of 3 bases from V and 6 bases from J, the junction contained 8 bases not matched to a gene. Per the germline V gene, CDR1 is SGHVS and CDR2 is FQNEAQ. CDR3 sequence: CASSLLGTRSDTQYF. The CDR3 bases are TGTGCCAGCAGCTTGCTCGGGACTAGGTCCGATACGCAGTATTTT. Filled out from reference TRBV7-8 and TRBJ2-3, the complete variable domain reads GAGVSQSPRYKVAKRGQDVALRCDPISGHVSLFWYQQALGQGPEFLTYFQNEAQLDKSGLPSDRFFAERPEGSVSTLKIQRTQQEDSAVYLCASSLLGTRSDTQYFGPGTRLTVL.

J is TRBJ1-2 and V is TRBV11-2, with 8 positions matching TRBD1. The germline gives CDR1 SGHAT, CDR2 FQNNGV. Trimming removed 1 base from V and 8 bases from J; junction bases left unmatched: 9. The length of the CDR3 is 15 residues. The CDR3 nucleotides are TGTGCCAGCAGCTTAGTAATAGGACAGGGCGACGGCTACACCTTC. This codes for CASSLVIGQGDGYTF.

This rearrangement joins TRBV6-1 to TRBJ2-1, with unresolved D. The CDR3 sequence is 13 residues long. Trimming pared 6 bases from V and 5 bases from J, leaving 11 bases between. The germline V gene has CDR1 MNHNS and CDR2 SASEGT. CDR3 sequence reads: CASSWDPNNEQFF. The CDR3 region has the DNA TGTGCCAGCAGCTGGGATCCTAACAATGAGCAGTTCTTC.

The gene calls are TRBV3-1 and TRBJ2-5; D unresolved. Germline V CDR1 and CDR2: LGHDT, YNNKEL (reference sequence). Trimming stripped 0 bases from V and 2 bases from J, with 7 bases between. The CDR3 runs to 14 residues. The CDR3 region is CASSQERLQETQYF. The CDR3 DNA reads TGTGCCAGCAGCCAAGAGAGGTTACAAGAGACCCAGTACTTC.

This clonotype came up a few times. The rearrangement joins TRBV19 to TRBJ2-1; 15 nucleotides align to TRBD2. The CDR3 spans 17 residues. With 3 bases clipped from V and 4 bases from J, the junction kept 4 bases outside the gene matches. Germline loops: CDR1 LNHDA, CDR2 SQIVND (reference sequence). The CDR3 DNA is TGTGCCAGTAGTATCCGGACTAGCGGGAGGGGATACAATGAGCAGTTCTTC. This encodes CASSIRTSGRGYNEQFF.

The V call is TRBV28, the J call TRBJ2-7; D not certain. Per the germline V gene, CDR1 is MDHEN and CDR2 is SYDVKM. Trimming shortened V by 1 base and J by 6 bases, and 10 bases separated the two germline ends. This CDR3 spans 13 amino acids. CDR3 DNA sequence: TGTGCCAGCAGTTTATCCCCCCAACCCGAGCAGTACTTC. Translating it yields CASSLSPQPEQYF.